This TCR beta chain emerged from a study of cytomegalovirus exposure and HLA in healthy donors. Findings and limits, study-wide: The authors listed 150 to 200 TCR beta chains as cytomegalovirus-associated. Later analysis indicated greater clonal expansion among HLA-associated TCR beta chains than among equally common other chains.

13 Jbeta primers and 60 Vbeta primers were used for the PCR. In the authors' workflow: A follow-up analysis tallied 73 million or so unique TCR beta chains, roughly 11 million shared. Profiled with immunoSEQ multiplex PCR; TCRdb holds only in-frame clones, not every one. The V and J calls and clone size come from that table; D and trimming were worked out from the DNA. The data hold 140,000 or so clones, with under 90% observed a single time. V was cut by 2 bases and J by 8 bases, with 22 bases left in between. This CDR3 region has 18 residues. Per the germline V gene, CDR1 is KGHSH and CDR2 is LQKENI. Turning to this clone: What it binds is unknown.

The receptor's source is a boy aged 2-9 years in good health and CMV-seronegative. The sample was PBMCs. V gene TRBV18 combines with J gene TRBJ1-6; perhaps TRBD1 as D (5 bases). The CDR3 DNA is TGTGCCAGCTCACCATTAGGGCGTACGGGACGGAGGGATTCACCCCTCCACTTT. This gives the protein CASSPLGRTGRRDSPLHF.